These 23 T cell receptor beta chains originate from one sample sequenced in a study of Tregs in tolerant kidney transplant recipients. The data were produced by immunoSEQ multiplex PCR, yet TCRdb's version contains in-frame clones alone and is incomplete. The repertoire holds tens of thousands of clones, with roughly 90% as singletons. This sample comprised Tregs from blood, obtained before the transplant. These receptors all stem from a human donor who received a combined kidney and bone marrow transplant.

The rearrangement uses TRBV7-2 and TRBJ2-5; no clear D. The J call is uncertain, as TRBJ2-7 better fits the DNA end. The CDR3 runs to 13 residues. Germline V gene lookup returns CDR1 SGHTA and CDR2 FQGNSA. The DNA for the CDR3 is TGTGCCAGCAGCTTAGCGGTTAAGTACGAGCAGTACTTC. It specifies CASSLAVKYEQYF.

This clone was detected once. The rearrangement joins TRBV30 to TRBJ2-5, with 7 bases lining up with TRBD1. Germline lookup yields CDR1 GTSNPN and CDR2 SVGIG (reference sequence). The CDR3 totals 14 residues. V lost 5 bases, J lost 5 bases, and 11 bases stayed unmatched. CDR3 DNA: TGTGCCTGGCAGCAGCCAGGGGGTGGGGAGACCCAGTACTTC. Protein product: CAWQQPGGGETQYF.

This sequence joins TRBV29-1 and TRBJ2-1; TRBD1 is a possible D gene (5 bases). The CDR3 totals 12 residues. Trimming took 4 bases from V and 11 from J, leaving 15 bases between them. In germline, CDR1 is SQVTM, CDR2 ANQGSEA. DNA of the CDR3: TGCAGCGTTGTCCTAACAGGTAATAAGCAGTTCTTC. It translates to CSVVLTGNKQFF.

CDR3 sequence (DNA): TGTGCCAGCAGTTTATACAGAGGTAAACCGGGACTCCAAGGGGCGGACGGGGAGCTGTTTTTT. It specifies CASSLYRGKPGLQGADGELFF. The rearrangement links TRBV28 to TRBJ2-2; D possibly corresponds to TRBD2 (6 bases). V lost 1 base and J 7 bases, leaving 31 bases between the germline ends. The CDR3 spans 21 residues. The germline V gene has CDR1 MDHEN and CDR2 SYDVKM.

This clone has only one observation. The chain uses TRBV28 and TRBJ1-6; D remains unclear. CDR3 length: 14 amino acids. Between the trimmed V and J ends, which lost 6 bases and 10 bases, there was a span of 16 bases. Looked up from germline, CDR1 is MDHEN and CDR2 is SYDVKM. CDR3 residues: CASRPGGNRSPLHF. In DNA form, the CDR3 reads TGTGCCAGCAGACCGGGAGGGAACCGGTCACCCCTCCACTTT.

This clone came up once. V and J are TRBV7-2 and TRBJ2-2, with D tentatively TRBD1 (6 bases). The length of the CDR3 is 16 residues. V lost 4 bases to trimming and J lost 4 bases, with 16 bases between them. Germline loops: CDR1 SGHTA, CDR2 FQGNSA. The CDR3 nucleotides are TGTGCCAGCAGCTGGCAACCAGGACAGCGCACCGGGGAGCTGTTTTTT. Its protein is CASSWQPGQRTGELFF. The full variable domain, rest sourced from reference TRBV7-2 and TRBJ2-2, is GAGVSQSPSNKVTEKGKDVELRCDPISGHTALYWYRQSLGQGLEFLIYFQGNSAPDKSGLPSDRFSAERTGGSVSTLTIQRTQQEDSAVYLCASSWQPGQRTGELFFGEGSRLTVL.

This chain joins TRBV28 and TRBJ1-3; tentatively, D is TRBD1 (5 bases). The CDR3 totals 15 residues. Trimming took off 6 bases at V and 0 bases at J, with 12 bases between the two ends. Germline-derived CDR1 and CDR2 are MDHEN and SYDVKM. The CDR3, as DNA: TGTGCCAGCAGACAGTGGGGGAACTCTGGAAACACCATATATTTT. This encodes CASRQWGNSGNTIYF.

The rearrangement joins TRBV19 to TRBJ2-1, with D possibly TRBD2 on 6 matching bases. CDR1 is LNHDA and CDR2 is SQIVND in the germline V gene (reference sequence). This CDR3 comprises 15 residues. The V and J ends lost 5 bases and 0 bases respectively, with 11 bases between them. CDR3 in amino acids: CASSEAGYSYNEQFF. The CDR3 region has the DNA TGTGCCAGTAGTGAAGCGGGCTACTCCTACAATGAGCAGTTCTTC.

J is TRBJ1-1 and V is TRBV28; D is ambiguous. The CDR3 contains 12 residues. CDR1 is MDHEN, CDR2 SYDVKM, per germline. V lost 6 bases to trimming and J lost 5 bases, with 10 bases between them. Here the CDR3 reads CASSNLQTEAFF. The CDR3 nucleotides are TGTGCCAGCAGCAATCTCCAAACTGAAGCTTTCTTT.

The chain links TRBV5-1 to TRBJ2-1, with TRBD2 as a possible D gene (6 bases). CDR1 is SGHRS, CDR2 YFSETQ, per germline. The CDR3 covers 15 residues. V was cut by 0 bases and J by 1 base, with 8 bases left in between. The CDR3 DNA reads TGCGCCAGCAGCTTGGACGGGGGTTCCTACAATGAGCAGTTCTTC. Translated: CASSLDGGSYNEQFF.

The chain carries TRBV5-4 and TRBJ2-1, with 7 bases identical to TRBD1. The CDR3 length is 15 residues. V lost 3 bases and J lost 5; bases outside the gene matches: 8. From germline, CDR1 is SGHNT and CDR2 YYREEE (reference sequence). The CDR3 spells CASSSKGAPDNEQFF. CDR3 nucleotide sequence: TGTGCCAGCAGCTCGAAGGGGGCGCCAGACAATGAGCAGTTCTTC.

The rearrangement uses TRBV2 and TRBJ1-6; tentative D call: TRBD1 (5 bases). Germline CDR1 is SNHLY and CDR2 is FYNNEI. V was pared by 4 bases and J by 8 bases, with 9 bases between. The CDR3 spans 13 residues. The CDR3 loop is CASSAGTYSPLHF. The CDR3 coding sequence is TGTGCCAGCAGTGCTGGGACCTATTCACCCCTCCACTTT. Full variable domain (remainder filled in from reference TRBV2 and TRBJ1-6): EPEVTQTPSHQVTQMGQEVILRCVPISNHLYFYWYRQILGQKVEFLVSFYNNEISEKSEIFDDQFSVERPDGSNFTLKIRSTKLEDSAMYFCASSAGTYSPLHFGNGTRLTVT.

This chain links TRBV19 with TRBJ1-2; the match to TRBD1 covers 10 bases. V trimming: 5 bases; J trimming: 4 bases; junction bases outside the gene matches: 7. The CDR3 is 15 amino acids. CDR1 and CDR2 (germline): LNHDA, SQIVND (reference sequence). The CDR3 loop reads CASSPGQGTAYGYTF. CDR3 coding DNA: TGTGCCAGTAGTCCGGGACAGGGGACCGCCTATGGCTACACCTTC.

This chain's CDR3 is CASSFSGFGDEQFF. The CDR3 DNA sequence: TGTGCCAGCAGTTTCTCGGGATTTGGGGATGAGCAGTTCTTC. The chain employs TRBV28 and TRBJ2-1; D is perhaps TRBD2 (5 bases). CDR1 MDHEN and CDR2 SYDVKM come from the germline V gene. The CDR3 totals 14 residues. V lost 3 bases to trimming and J lost 8 bases, with 14 bases between them. The whole variable domain, filled in from reference TRBV28 and TRBJ2-1, reads DVKVTQSSRYLVKRTGEKVFLECVQDMDHENMFWYRQDPGLGLRLIYFSYDVKMKEKGDIPEGYSVSREKKERFSLILESASTNQTSMYLCASSFSGFGDEQFFGPGTRLTVL.

This rearrangement joins TRBV19 to TRBJ1-5; D is perhaps TRBD1 (6 bases). This CDR3 region has 14 residues. V was clipped by 5 bases and J by 2 bases, with 10 bases between them. Germline CDR1 LNHDA, CDR2 SQIVND (reference sequence). The CDR3 region has the DNA TGTGCCAGTAGTCAGTCAGGGGGCAATCAGCCCCAGCATTTT. It yields the protein CASSQSGGNQPQHF.

A word on this clone: The sample contains more than one DNA sequence encoding this CDR3. The V gene is TRBV6-6, the J gene TRBJ2-5; D may be TRBD1 (8 bases). CDR3 size: 14 residues. Looked up from germline, CDR1 is MNHNY and CDR2 is SVGAGI (reference sequence). The V end was cut by 2 bases, the J end by 5 bases, with 12 bases between. In DNA, the CDR3 is TGTGCCAGCAGTTACAACAGGGGGGGGGAGACCCAGTACTTC. Its protein is CASSYNRGGETQYF.

The chain uses TRBV6-5 and TRBJ1-2; D unresolved. The CDR3 contains 13 residues. Deletions cut 0 bases from V and 4 bases from J, with 6 bases between. Germline CDR1 and CDR2: MNHEY and SVGAGI. The CDR3 spells CASSYSRLYGYTF. The CDR3 nucleotides are TGTGCCAGCAGTTACTCGAGGCTCTATGGCTACACCTTC.

This clone was detected a few times. V gene TRBV6-5 combines with J gene TRBJ1-1; D possibly corresponds to TRBD1 (6 bases). Per germline, CDR1 MNHEY and CDR2 SVGAGI. V shed 7 bases and J shed 2 bases, with 14 bases lying between them. The CDR3 has 14 amino acids. In DNA form, the CDR3 reads TGTGCCAGCACCCTAGGGGGGGGAAACACTGAAGCTTTCTTT. Its translation: CASTLGGGNTEAFF.

This sequence joins TRBV19 and TRBJ2-1; 8 bases fit TRBD1. The J segment lost 7 bases and the V segment lost 7 bases, leaving 12 bases of the junction unmatched. The CDR3 totals 15 residues. Germline V gene data show CDR1 as LNHDA and CDR2 as SQIVND (reference sequence). The DNA for the CDR3 is TGTGCCAGTAATACCGGACAGGGCGGTTGGAATGAGCAGTTCTTC. It specifies CASNTGQGGWNEQFF.

This sequence joins TRBV7-8 and TRBJ2-2; 16 bases are a match to TRBD2. The CDR3 is made up of 16 amino acids. Looked up from germline, CDR1 is SGHVS and CDR2 is FQNEAQ. V was pared by 4 bases and J by 5 bases, with 1 base of the junction left unmatched. CDR3 DNA: TGTGCCAGCAGCTCGGGACTAGCGGGAGGGACCGGGGAGCTGTTTTTT. It yields the protein CASSSGLAGGTGELFF.

This chain links TRBV25-1 with TRBJ2-2, with 8 bases identical to TRBD2. In germline, CDR1 is MGHDK, CDR2 SYGVNS. The CDR3 is made up of 15 amino acids. Trimming cost V 7 bases and J 0 bases; bases outside gene matches: 4. The CDR3, as DNA: TGTGCCAGCAAAGCGGGAGCTTCGAACACCGGGGAGCTGTTTTTT. Its protein is CASKAGASNTGELFF.

This chain connects TRBV11-2 to TRBJ2-7; the D gene is possibly TRBD2 (6 bases). V lost 4 bases, J lost 1 base, and 14 bases lay in between. The CDR3 extends over 15 amino acids. Germline V gene sequence: CDR1 SGHAT, CDR2 FQNNGV. The CDR3 region is CASSSRAGVSYEQYF. The CDR3 DNA reads as TGTGCCAGCAGCTCGAGAGCGGGCGTTTCCTACGAGCAGTACTTC. Complete variable domain (other parts from reference TRBV11-2 and TRBJ2-7): EAGVAQSPRYKIIEKRQSVAFWCNPISGHATLYWYQQILGQGPKLLIQFQNNGVVDDSQLPKDRFSAERLKGVDSTLKIQPAKLEDSAVYLCASSSRAGVSYEQYFGPGTRLTVT.

This clone was seen once. The chain couples TRBV7-2 to TRBJ1-4; no firm D call. The CDR3 length is 15 residues. Per the germline V gene, CDR1 is SGHTA and CDR2 is FQGNSA. V lost 4 bases to trimming and J lost 0 bases, with 9 bases between them. In DNA, the CDR3 is TGTGCCAGCAGCTCAGATTCTGCAACTAATGAAAAACTGTTTTTT. Its protein is CASSSDSATNEKLFF.